A selection of T cell receptor beta chains follows, all from one sample in a study of beta chain features in type 1 diabetes. Sequencing was performed with immunoSEQ multiplex PCR; in TCRdb, only in-frame clones are kept and a portion is missing. The table shows approximately 160,000 clones, with roughly 9.1% occurring only once. Input material: central memory CD4+ T cells from blood. Receptors were obtained from a woman younger than 30 in good health. Both conserved end residues are part of each CDR3. Each record gives: CDR3 protein, clone size, V gene, J gene. Size is stated for part of the rows, as once, few or many counts, or as a class when the clone is expanded.

CAITGGEGYGYTF	NA	TRBV7-9	TRBJ1-2
CASSLRGQPQHF	few	TRBV5-6	TRBJ1-5
CASSLSSSSYNEQFF	NA	TRBV7-8	TRBJ2-1
CASSQVWDRYTDTQYF	NA	TRBV4-1	TRBJ2-3
CASSYQANYGYTF	NA	TRBV2	TRBJ1-2
CASSLGAGYGYTF	NA	TRBV7-9	TRBJ1-2
CASSTRAGGGTDTQYF	NA	TRBV19	TRBJ2-3
CASSVGTDQYF	NA	TRBV7-2	TRBJ2-5
CSALNSNQPQHF	NA	TRBV29-1	TRBJ1-5
CASREGGPSNQPQHF	NA	TRBV6-1	TRBJ1-5
CASSQGRASQYF	NA	TRBV14	TRBJ2-4
CASSLPPGTDTQYF	NA	TRBV18	TRBJ2-3
CASSPRQGMGNEQFF	few	TRBV18	TRBJ2-1
CASSAVAGAAYEQYF	few	TRBV7-2	TRBJ2-7
CASSAQARVVANEQFF	NA	TRBV7-2	TRBJ2-1
CASSPLAGEGNTQYF	many	TRBV5-1	TRBJ2-3
CASSMLTSGRETQYF	few	TRBV19	TRBJ2-5
CASSINPGSNQPQHF	few	TRBV19	TRBJ1-5
CASSWGGIGTGIDTQYF	NA	TRBV7-9	TRBJ2-3
CASSFDRAGNTIYF	NA	TRBV7-2	TRBJ1-3
CASSQGGRETQYF	NA	TRBV4-1	TRBJ2-5
CASSIVGSGGTQYF	NA	TRBV19	TRBJ2-3
CASSPIAGSGNTIYF	few	TRBV6-5	TRBJ1-3
CASSQGLSVVTQYF	NA	TRBV6-6	TRBJ2-3
CASSWGQQEAFF	few	TRBV5-1	TRBJ1-1
CASRDRESTDTQYF	few	TRBV14	TRBJ2-3
CAWRPGGGGNEQFF	few	TRBV30	TRBJ2-1
CASSHPRQGGPEAFF	once	TRBV14	TRBJ1-1
CASSLWGQGARETQYF	NA	TRBV7-2	TRBJ2-5
CSVADRAFEKLFF	NA	TRBV29-1	TRBJ1-4
CAWSGGLAEFSGELFF	few	TRBV30	TRBJ2-2
CASVKDGDGGEAFF	few	TRBV5-1	TRBJ1-1
CASSPLGTGDGYTF	few	TRBV18	TRBJ1-2
CSAVQGETQYF	NA	TRBV20-1	TRBJ2-5
CASSSRDRGGTEAFF	NA	TRBV19	TRBJ1-1
CASGPPLAGGREQFF	few	TRBV12-5	TRBJ2-1
CASSQDQSRGNSPLHF	few	TRBV4-1	TRBJ1-6
CASSSRGADEKLFF	NA	TRBV18	TRBJ1-4
CASSLGVSYGYTF	NA	TRBV6-5	TRBJ1-2
CASMTRGTQYF	few	TRBV2	TRBJ2-5
CASSVDHTDTQYF	NA	TRBV9	TRBJ2-3
CASSFQSTDTQYF	NA	TRBV27	TRBJ2-3
CASSLLPGQGNGYTF	NA	TRBV4-1	TRBJ1-2
CASSLTGLAGDEQYF	few	TRBV7-3	TRBJ2-7
CASIKGRGRGETQYF	few	TRBV2	TRBJ2-5
CASSLGLAGGQETQYF	NA	TRBV5-8	TRBJ2-5
CASSFSGPPVADF	few	TRBV7-3	TRBJ2-7
CAISRGLARDTDTQYF	few	TRBV10-3	TRBJ2-3
CASSLISLWAQADMNTEAFF	NA	TRBV7-8	TRBJ1-1
CASSYSGGENEQFF	few	TRBV6-6	TRBJ2-1